Below are 27 T cell receptor beta chains sequenced from a single sample in a study of neoadjuvant anti-PD-1 for oral cavity cancer. This table comes from immunoSEQ multiplex PCR, and its TCRdb copy is limited to in-frame clones, with some not included. The table lists 40,000 or so clones, around 38% of them singletons. Time point reported: after neoadjuvant nivolumab, at surgical resection. This specimen consisted of tumor tissue, obtained after nivolumab (anti-PD-1) treatment. The receptor set was obtained from a person aged 35 to 85 with oral cavity squamous cell carcinoma.

The chain is built from TRBV7-9 and TRBJ1-1; D might be TRBD1 (5 bases). Trimming cost V 1 base and J 1 base, with 13 bases left between them. The CDR3 is made up of 16 amino acids. CDR1 is SEHNR and CDR2 is FQNEAQ in the germline V gene (reference sequence). CDR3 in amino acids: CASSLGAGVGNTEAFF. The CDR3, as DNA: TGTGCCAGCAGCTTAGGGGCGGGGGTAGGGAACACTGAAGCTTTCTTT.

This chain joins TRBV29-1 and TRBJ2-3; possibly TRBD1 or TRBD2 for D (5 bases each). V lost 4 bases and J lost 3, with 5 bases in between. The CDR3 spans 11 residues. Germline assignment: CDR1 SQVTM and CDR2 ANQGSEA. CDR3 sequence (DNA): TGCAGCGTTGGGGGGACAGATACGCAGTATTTT. It translates to CSVGGTDTQYF.

This clone was seen a handful of times. This sequence joins TRBV19 and TRBJ2-7; 11 nucleotides align to TRBD2. J lost 6 bases, V lost 6 bases, and 10 bases had no gene match. The CDR3 is made up of 15 amino acids. Germline V gene lookup returns CDR1 LNHDA and CDR2 SQIVND (reference sequence). The CDR3: CASSPSLAGAAEQYF. CDR3 nucleotides: TGTGCCAGTAGCCCCTCACTAGCGGGAGCAGCCGAGCAGTACTTC.

The chain uses TRBV6-6 and TRBJ1-1; 9 nucleotides line up with TRBD1. V shed 5 bases, J shed 1 base, and the junction held 8 bases outside the gene matches. Germline CDR1 and CDR2: MNHNY and SVGAGI (reference sequence). CDR3 length: 16 amino acids. The CDR3 DNA follows: TGTGCCAGCAGTGCGGGACAGGGCCCTAAGAACACTGAAGCTTTCTTT. Residues: CASSAGQGPKNTEAFF.

The CDR3 DNA reads TGCGCCAGCAGCGAAACGGGGACCTCTCGGGGCGAGACCCAGTACTTC. This codes for CASSETGTSRGETQYF. V is TRBV5-1 and J is TRBJ2-5; tentatively, D is TRBD1 or TRBD2 (5 bases each). V was shortened by 4 bases and J by 5 bases, with 21 bases between the two germline ends. The CDR3 extends over 16 amino acids. Germline V gives CDR1 SGHRS, CDR2 YFSETQ.

The V gene is TRBV5-8, the J gene TRBJ2-5; a weak D match, TRBD1 (5 bases). Germline CDR1 is SGHTS and CDR2 is YDEGEE. Trimming took off 0 bases at V and 1 base at J, with 10 bases between the two ends. The CDR3 length is 15 residues. CDR3 sequence: CASSLGRAPQETQYF. The CDR3 bases are TGTGCCAGCAGCTTGGGCAGGGCCCCCCAAGAGACCCAGTACTTC.

This sequence joins TRBV9 and TRBJ1-4, with TRBD1 identical over 7 bases. J lost 3 bases, V lost 4 bases, and 3 bases had no gene match. The CDR3 loop spans 14 amino acids. CDR1 and CDR2 from the germline V gene are SGDLS and YYNGEE. This CDR3 is CASSKTGSNEKLFF. The DNA of the CDR3 is TGTGCCAGCAGCAAGACAGGGTCTAATGAAAAACTGTTTTTT. The whole variable domain, filled in from reference TRBV9 and TRBJ1-4, reads DSGVTQTPKHLITATGQRVTLRCSPRSGDLSVYWYQQSLDQGLQFLIQYYNGEERAKGNILERFSAQQFPDLHSELNLSSLELGDSALYFCASSKTGSNEKLFFGSGTQLSVL.

This chain uses TRBV7-9 with TRBJ1-1; TRBD1 matches 7 bases. The CDR3 contains 14 residues. V was pared by 8 bases and J by 5 bases, with 11 bases of the junction left unmatched. The germline V gene encodes CDR1 SEHNR and CDR2 FQNEAQ (reference sequence). The CDR3 is CASDVTGPPTEAFF. The CDR3, as DNA: TGTGCCAGCGACGTGACAGGGCCCCCAACTGAAGCTTTCTTT. The full variable domain, in which reference TRBV7-9 and TRBJ1-1 provide the parts outside the CDR3, is DTGVSQNPRHKITKRGQNVTFRCDPISEHNRLYWYRQTLGQGPEFLTYFQNEAQLEKSRLLSDRFSAERPKGSFSTLEIQRTEQGDSAMYLCASDVTGPPTEAFFGQGTRLTVV.

This chain uses TRBV15 with TRBJ2-5; D may match TRBD1 or TRBD2 (5 bases each). The germline V gene has CDR1 LNHNV and CDR2 YYDKDF (reference sequence). V dropped 5 bases and J dropped 6 bases, with 16 bases sitting between them. The CDR3 totals 14 residues. The CDR3 sequence: CATSLGREIKTQYF. The CDR3 DNA reads as TGTGCCACCAGCCTGGGCAGGGAGATAAAGACCCAGTACTTC. Filled out from reference TRBV15 and TRBJ2-5, the complete variable domain reads DAMVIQNPRYQVTQFGKPVTLSCSQTLNHNVMYWYQQKSSQAPKLLFHYYDKDFNNEADTPDNFQSRRPNTSFCFLDIRSPGLGDTAMYLCATSLGREIKTQYFGPGTRLLVL.

The rearrangement joins TRBV10-3 to TRBJ2-1; D not certain. The germline V gene has CDR1 ENHRY and CDR2 SYGVKD. There are 13 residues in the CDR3. V lost 0 bases to trimming and J lost 4 bases, with 4 bases between them. As DNA, the CDR3 is TGTGCCATCAGTGAGTCGATGTACAATGAGCAGTTCTTC. Protein product: CAISESMYNEQFF.

J is TRBJ2-7 and V is TRBV27; D perhaps matches TRBD2 (5 bases). The V gene's germline CDR1 is MNHEY and CDR2 SMNVEV (reference sequence). Trimming took 3 bases from V and 4 from J, leaving 10 bases between them. The CDR3 runs 13 residues. The CDR3 DNA sequence: TGTGCCAGCAGTTTGCAGGCGGGTTACGAGCAGTACTTC. Its translation: CASSLQAGYEQYF.

This chain links TRBV9 with TRBJ2-2; 9 nucleotides align to TRBD1. The germline gives CDR1 SGDLS, CDR2 YYNGEE. The CDR3 loop spans 16 amino acids. The V segment lost 0 bases and the J segment 4 bases; nucleotides outside the gene matches: 4. CDR3 in amino acids: CASSVEQGALTGELFF. CDR3 sequence (DNA): TGTGCCAGCAGCGTAGAACAGGGGGCCCTCACCGGGGAGCTGTTTTTT.

The chain has TRBV27 and TRBJ2-7; possibly TRBD2 for D (6 bases). The germline V gene has CDR1 MNHEY and CDR2 SMNVEV (reference sequence). V dropped 6 bases and J dropped 5 bases, with 17 bases sitting between them. This CDR3 has 14 residues. CDR3 bases: TGTGCCAGCAGCTCTGGGACTGCTTCGAACGAGCAGTACTTC. It yields the protein CASSSGTASNEQYF.

The chain carries TRBV7-9 and TRBJ1-2; D is ambiguous. The germline CDR1 and CDR2 sequences are SEHNR and FQNEAQ (reference sequence). The CDR3 has 13 amino acids. The V gene lost 1 base and the J gene lost 8 bases, with 11 bases spanning the gap. In DNA form, the CDR3 reads TGTGCCAGCAGCTTAGTGGCAGGCGGGGGCTACACCTTC. Encoded protein: CASSLVAGGGYTF.

The chain is built from TRBV2 and TRBJ2-7; D gene uncertain. In germline, CDR1 is SNHLY, CDR2 FYNNEI. V was cut by 7 bases and J by 0 bases, with 10 bases left in between. The CDR3 is 13 residues long. The CDR3 nucleotides read TGTGCCAGCACTAGGACGGACTCCTACGAGCAGTACTTC. This sequence encodes CASTRTDSYEQYF. The full variable domain, with the rest looked up from reference TRBV2 and TRBJ2-7, is EPEVTQTPSHQVTQMGQEVILRCVPISNHLYFYWYRQILGQKVEFLVSFYNNEISEKSEIFDDQFSVERPDGSNFTLKIRSTKLEDSAMYFCASTRTDSYEQYFGPGTRLTVT.

The V and J genes are TRBV7-3 and TRBJ2-1; 10 nucleotides line up with TRBD2. The CDR3 is made up of 15 amino acids. CDR1 is SGHTA and CDR2 is FQGTGA in the germline V gene. The junction had 7 bases not matched to a gene; V was cut back by 4 bases and J by 7 bases. The CDR3 reads CASSSRGSGGNEQFF. The CDR3 DNA reads as TGTGCCAGCAGCTCACGTGGTAGCGGGGGGAATGAGCAGTTCTTC.

The chain employs TRBV6-4 and TRBJ2-1; the match to TRBD2 covers 8 bases. The CDR3 is 14 amino acids. V dropped 2 bases and J dropped 9; count of bases not matched to a gene: 6. Germline CDR1 reads MRHNA; CDR2 reads SNTAGT. This CDR3 reads CASSDRAGVSEQFF. Written as DNA, the CDR3 is TGTGCCAGCAGTGACCGAGCGGGAGTGAGTGAGCAGTTCTTC.

This clone has just a few counts. The V gene is TRBV5-1, the J gene TRBJ2-7, with 8 bases lining up with TRBD1. The germline CDR1 and CDR2 sequences are SGHRS and YFSETQ. The V segment lost 4 bases and the J segment 1 base; nucleotides outside the gene matches: 10. The CDR3 sequence is 16 residues long. The CDR3 sequence is CASSAVTGDRSYEQYF. The DNA of the CDR3 is TGCGCCAGCAGCGCGGTGACAGGGGATCGGTCCTACGAGCAGTACTTC.

This clone was recorded a few times. This chain uses TRBV18 with TRBJ1-3, with a tentative D call TRBD1 (5 bases). Trimming pared 3 bases from V and 0 bases from J, leaving 12 bases between. CDR3 length: 16 residues. Germline V gene lookup returns CDR1 KGHSH and CDR2 LQKENI. The CDR3 sequence is CASSPLNRGSGNTIYF. For the CDR3, the DNA is TGTGCCAGCTCACCCCTAAATAGGGGCTCTGGAAACACCATATATTTT. Full variable domain (outside the CDR3, taken from reference TRBV18 and TRBJ1-3): NAGVMQNPRHLVRRRGQEARLRCSPMKGHSHVYWYRQLPEEGLKFMVYLQKENIIDESGMPKERFSAEFPKEGPSILRIQQVVRGDSAAYFCASSPLNRGSGNTIYFGEGSWLTVV.

This clone appeared a few times. This chain joins TRBV5-6 and TRBJ2-7, with TRBD2 identical over 7 bases. V dropped 0 bases and J dropped 7; count of bases not matched to a gene: 4. CDR1 and CDR2 (germline): SGHDT, YYEEEE. The CDR3 contains 13 residues. The CDR3 is CASSLAWGGEQYF. Written as DNA, the CDR3 is TGTGCCAGCAGCTTGGCCTGGGGGGGAGAGCAGTACTTC.

CDR3 region: CASSLSGGNQPQHF. The CDR3, as DNA: TGCGCCAGCAGCTTGTCGGGGGGAAATCAGCCCCAGCATTTT. The J gene is TRBJ1-5, the V gene TRBV5-1, with a tentative D call TRBD1 (5 bases). Germline CDR1 is SGHRS and CDR2 is YFSETQ. V gave up 1 base and J gave up 4 bases, with 9 bases separating them. The length of the CDR3 is 14 residues.

This clone was detected once. V gene TRBV11-1 combines with J gene TRBJ1-1, with D perhaps matching TRBD1 (6 bases). The V and J ends lost 4 bases and 5 bases respectively, with 20 bases between them. Germline V gives CDR1 SGHAT, CDR2 FQDESV (reference sequence). This CDR3 comprises 16 residues. The CDR3 here is CASSSRAGRGGTEAFF. CDR3 sequence (DNA): TGTGCCAGCAGCTCCAGAGCCGGACGAGGGGGGACTGAAGCTTTCTTT.

For the CDR3, the DNA is TGTGCCAGCAGCTTGACAGGGCCCCAAGAGACCCAGTACTTC. Translating it yields CASSLTGPQETQYF. The chain carries TRBV5-4 and TRBJ2-5; TRBD1 might be the D (6 bases). CDR3 length: 14 residues. Germline assignment: CDR1 SGHNT and CDR2 YYREEE (reference sequence). Trimming cost V 1 base and J 1 base, with 8 bases left between them.

About this clone: A much larger clone is a single base away; this may be a read error. The genes are TRBV9 and TRBJ2-5; perhaps TRBD1 as D (6 bases). The CDR3 runs to 15 residues. Germline V gene sequence: CDR1 SGDLS, CDR2 YYNGEE. This CDR3 reads CASSQGHGIQETQYF. In DNA, the CDR3 is TGCGCCAGCAGCCAGGGACATGGGATCCAGGAGACCCAGTACTTC.

In this sample, this clone turned up a few times. The chain is built from TRBV7-8 and TRBJ2-1, with 15 positions matching TRBD2. Germline trimming cut 5 bases from V and 0 bases from J; bases unmatched to any gene: 2. CDR3 length: 17 residues. CDR1 and CDR2 (germline): SGHVS, FQNEAQ. CDR3 nucleotides: TGTGCCAGCAGCGGACTAGCGGGAGGGCCCTCCTACAATGAGCAGTTCTTC. Protein: CASSGLAGGPSYNEQFF.

The DNA of the CDR3 is TGCGCCAGCAGCTTGGGCGGGAGTGGGACCTACGAGCAGTACTTC. Translating gives CASSLGGSGTYEQYF. The rearrangement links TRBV5-1 to TRBJ2-7, with TRBD2 matching over 7 bases. The CDR3 is 15 amino acids. From germline, CDR1 is SGHRS and CDR2 YFSETQ. V dropped 0 bases and J dropped 2; count of bases not matched to a gene: 5.

The chain has TRBV6-4 and TRBJ2-1, with TRBD2 identical over 11 bases. Per the germline V gene, CDR1 is MRHNA and CDR2 is SNTAGT. Germline trimming cut 4 bases from V and 9 bases from J; bases unmatched to any gene: 14. The CDR3 is 17 residues long. CDR3 protein: CASSVTSGSRGNAEQFF. The CDR3 region has the DNA TGTGCCAGCAGTGTTACTAGCGGGAGTAGGGGAAACGCTGAGCAGTTCTTC.